Presented here are 23 T cell receptor beta chains from one specimen sequenced in a study of vaccination and CD4 T cells after COVID-19. As to treatment: approximately 11-day PBMC culture with coronavirus spike peptide pools or control peptides (ViraFEST assay). Collection of the unexposed donor's CD4+ T cells took place before the COVID-19 pandemic (2011-2018). With the Oncomine TCR Beta short-read assay, DNA from cultured CD4+ T cells was sequenced. TCRdb ran MiXCR on the PCR reads and lists one entry per CDR3 protein. The sample has under 3,500 distinct CDR3 sequences, 25% to 30% seen once; the top ten hold about three fifths. These receptors lack a known antigen. The sample comprised CD4+ T cells from blood, cultured in vitro. These receptors originate from a human donor in good health.

This chain connects TRBV18 to TRBJ2-2; 9 bases fit TRBD1. CDR1 is KGHSH, CDR2 LQKENI, per germline. Trimming removed 3 bases from V and 1 base from J; junction bases left unmatched: 3. The CDR3 is 16 residues long. CDR3 sequence: CASSPWTGVNTGELFF. In DNA, the CDR3 is TGTGCCAGCTCACCCTGGACAGGGGTGAACACCGGGGAGCTGTTTTTT.

This clonotype was observed a handful of times. The CDR3 coding sequence is TGCGCCAGCAGTCGCAAGGGCGGGAGACAGGGCAGGAAAGAGACCCAGTACTTC. Its translation is CASSRKGGRQGRKETQYF. The V and J genes are TRBV23-1 and TRBJ2-5; D tentatively reads TRBD1 or TRBD2 (7 bases each). TRBV23-1 belongs to the ORF category, with a function that is uncertain. The V end lost 4 bases, the J end lost 3 bases, and 24 bases lay between the germline ends. The length of the CDR3 is 18 residues.

This clonotype was detected a few times. The chain couples TRBV20-1 to TRBJ2-3, with D tentatively TRBD2 (6 bases). The ends were cut back, 3 bases at V and 4 bases at J, with 8 bases in the middle. Per the germline V gene, CDR1 is DFQATT and CDR2 is SNEGSKA (reference sequence). This CDR3 is built from 12 residues. CDR3 sequence (DNA): TGCAGTGCTAGGCCTAGCGCAGATACGCAGTATTTT. This encodes CSARPSADTQYF.

The CDR3 DNA reads as TGTGCCATCAATCCGGGACAGGGACTTCCTAACTATGGCTACACCTTC. It specifies CAINPGQGLPNYGYTF. The V and J genes are TRBV10-3 and TRBJ1-2, with 9 bases that match TRBD1. V was pared by 7 bases and J by 0 bases, with 9 bases of the junction left unmatched. Per the germline V gene, CDR1 is ENHRY and CDR2 is SYGVKD. The CDR3 runs to 16 residues.

The chain recombines TRBV18 with TRBJ1-4, with 7 bases that match TRBD1. Per germline, CDR1 KGHSH and CDR2 LQKENI. With V trimmed by 6 bases and J by 7 bases, 14 bases remained unmatched. The CDR3 is 16 residues long. The CDR3 nucleotides are TGTGCCAGCTCGCCCTCTACTAGACAGGGAGGTGAAAAACTGTTTTTT. This codes for CASSPSTRQGGEKLFF.

This clonotype was observed a handful of times. The CDR3 sequence: CASSPDSTFFTIYF. The CDR3 DNA follows: TGTGCCAGCAGTCCGGACTCGACGTTCTTCACCATATATTTT. This chain uses TRBV6-1 with TRBJ1-3; D is uncertain. Germline V gives CDR1 MNHNS, CDR2 SASEGT. The CDR3 has 14 residues. V was clipped by 5 bases and J by 9 bases, with 17 bases between them.

This clonotype was detected only a few times. CDR3 amino acids: CASSPPGGGLFF. CDR3 sequence (DNA): TGTGCCAGCAGCCCACCAGGGGGTGGGCTGTTTTTT. J is TRBJ2-2 and V is TRBV2; 7 nucleotides line up with TRBD1. J lost 13 bases, V lost 6 bases, and 8 bases had no gene match. Germline V gives CDR1 SNHLY, CDR2 FYNNEI. CDR3 length: 12 residues.

This clonotype turned up a few times. The V gene is TRBV24-1, the J gene TRBJ1-2; 7 nucleotides match TRBD1. Germline trimming cut 2 bases from V and 8 bases from J; bases unmatched to any gene: 1. The germline gives CDR1 KGHDR, CDR2 SFDVKD. CDR3 size: 12 residues. CDR3 in DNA: TGTGCCACCAGTGATTACAGGGGAGGCTACACCTTC. This encodes CATSDYRGGYTF.

The genes are TRBV4-3 and TRBJ1-4; 9 bases are a match to TRBD1. Germline loops: CDR1 LGHNA, CDR2 YSLEER. Losses at the gene ends were 4 bases for V and 8 bases for J; bases not matched to a gene: 8. The CDR3 is made up of 15 amino acids. The CDR3 DNA is TGCGCCAGCAGCCCACTAGACAGGGGGGAGGAAAAACTGTTTTTT. This sequence encodes CASSPLDRGEEKLFF.

This clonotype was seen a few times. The V call is TRBV11-2, the J call TRBJ2-5; D not certain. The germline V and J ends were trimmed by 2 bases and 5 bases, with 3 bases remaining between them. The CDR3 spans 11 residues. Germline V gene data show CDR1 as SGHAT and CDR2 as FQNNGV. The CDR3 DNA reads TGTGCCAGCAGCTTACAGGAGACCCAGTACTTC. Translated, it gives CASSLQETQYF.

The chain carries TRBV6-2 or TRBV6-3 and TRBJ2-1; TRBD2 is a possible D gene (6 bases). This CDR3 comprises 14 residues. V shed 6 bases and J shed 5 bases, with 14 bases lying between them. The V gene's germline CDR1 is MNHEY and CDR2 SVGEGT. The CDR3 region is CASSQYRGNNEQFF. CDR3 nucleotide sequence: TGTGCCAGCAGCCAGTACCGCGGGAACAATGAGCAGTTCTTC.

This chain joins TRBV5-1 and TRBJ2-5; 11 bases agree with TRBD2. Per the germline V gene, CDR1 is SGHRS and CDR2 is YFSETQ. V trimming: 4 bases; J trimming: 3 bases; junction bases outside the gene matches: 2. The CDR3 consists of 14 residues. The CDR3, as DNA: TGCGCCAGCAGCCAGGGACTAGCGGAAGAGACCCAGTACTTC. Translated: CASSQGLAEETQYF.

This clonotype rates as medium-sized. The chain couples TRBV20-1 to TRBJ1-5; D gene ambiguous. Germline V gene data show CDR1 as DFQATT and CDR2 as SNEGSKA (reference sequence). The CDR3 is made up of 13 amino acids. V shed 0 bases and J shed 2 bases, with 5 bases lying between them. The chain's CDR3 is CSARDHGNQPQHF. The CDR3 bases are TGCAGTGCTAGAGACCACGGCAATCAGCCCCAGCATTTT.

This rearrangement joins TRBV30 to TRBJ2-7, with D tentatively TRBD1 (6 bases). The V gene lost 3 bases and the J gene lost 3 bases, with 9 bases spanning the gap. Germline CDR1 is GTSNPN and CDR2 is SVGIG (reference sequence). The CDR3 is 12 amino acids. The CDR3 DNA reads TGTGCCTGGAGGGGGGACAACTACGAGCAGTACTTC. This gives the protein CAWRGDNYEQYF.

The V gene is TRBV7-9, the J gene TRBJ1-2, with TRBD1 matching over 10 bases. The germline V gene encodes CDR1 SEHNR and CDR2 FQNEAQ (reference sequence). This CDR3 has 15 residues. V was pared by 5 bases and J by 6 bases, with 9 bases of the junction left unmatched. The CDR3 reads CASSPADRGRNGYTF. In nucleotides, the CDR3 is TGTGCCAGCAGCCCGGCGGACAGGGGGAGAAATGGCTACACCTTC.

This clonotype is medium-sized (0.01 to 0.1%) by share. The gene calls are TRBV7-6 and TRBJ2-3; 15 nucleotides line up with TRBD2. The CDR3 runs to 17 residues. V trimming: 5 bases; J trimming: 3 bases; junction bases outside the gene matches: 6. Germline V gives CDR1 SGHVS, CDR2 FNYEAQ. CDR3 sequence (DNA): TGTGCCAGCAGCCCAGTCGGGACTAGCGGGGGGACAGATACGCAGTATTTT. Its protein product is CASSPVGTSGGTDTQYF.

This clonotype was counted only a few times. V is TRBV6-1 and J is TRBJ2-7, with D hard to call. The CDR3 extends over 11 amino acids. Deletions cut 7 bases from V and 2 bases from J, with 6 bases between. In germline, CDR1 is MNHNS, CDR2 SASEGT. CDR3 sequence: CASTAAYEQYF. The CDR3 nucleotides are TGTGCCAGCACCGCGGCCTACGAGCAGTACTTC.

The rearrangement uses TRBV4-1 and TRBJ2-5, with 13 bases lining up with TRBD2. Trimming at V came to 8 bases and at J to 2 bases, leaving 14 bases not matched to a gene. This CDR3 contains 18 residues. CDR1 and CDR2 from the germline V gene are MGHRA and YSYEKL. CDR3 DNA: TGCGCCAGCGGGGAAAGACTAGCGGGAGGTGGGGGACAAGAGACCCAGTACTTC. Protein: CASGERLAGGGGQETQYF.

This rearrangement joins TRBV9 to TRBJ1-1; D might be TRBD1 (6 bases). Germline loops: CDR1 SGDLS, CDR2 YYNGEE. With 1 base removed from V and 4 bases from J, the gap between germline ends came to 11 bases. CDR3 size: 14 residues. CDR3 region: CASSVQSGATEAFF. DNA for the CDR3: TGTGCCAGCAGCGTACAATCGGGGGCCACTGAAGCTTTCTTT.

This clonotype has more than one count but fewer than ten. V usage is TRBV20-1 and J usage is TRBJ2-1; 7 bases are shared with TRBD1. Per the germline V gene, CDR1 is DFQATT and CDR2 is SNEGSKA (reference sequence). V lost 2 bases and J lost 8; bases outside the gene matches: 9. This CDR3 is built from 14 residues. The CDR3 protein is CSARMTGPQDEQFF. The CDR3, as DNA: TGCAGTGCTAGAATGACAGGGCCCCAGGATGAGCAGTTCTTC.

The V gene is TRBV7-9, the J gene TRBJ2-5; maybe TRBD1 (6 bases). This CDR3 region has 14 residues. Trimming took 1 base from V and 2 from J, leaving 8 bases between them. In germline, CDR1 is SEHNR, CDR2 FQNEAQ (reference sequence). The CDR3 nucleotides are TGTGCCAGCAGCTTAGGCAGGGGACAAGAGACCCAGTACTTC. This translates into CASSLGRGQETQYF.

This sequence joins TRBV19 and TRBJ2-1; TRBD2 matches at 8 bases. From germline, CDR1 is LNHDA and CDR2 SQIVND (reference sequence). After removal of 9 bases from V and 3 bases from J, the junction contained 10 bases not matched to a gene. The CDR3 contains 15 residues. The CDR3 loop reads CASQIGSGSYNEQFF. The CDR3 DNA sequence: TGTGCCAGCCAAATAGGGAGCGGGAGCTACAATGAGCAGTTCTTC.

The rearrangement uses TRBV10-3 and TRBJ1-1; D is perhaps TRBD1 (5 bases). Germline values: CDR1 ENHRY, CDR2 SYGVKD. The V and J ends lost 6 bases and 0 bases respectively, with 11 bases between them. The CDR3 has 14 amino acids. The CDR3 DNA sequence: TGTGCCATCAGGGTCGGACACATGAACACTGAAGCTTTCTTT. Residues: CAIRVGHMNTEAFF.